The 30 T cell receptor beta chains below were found in one sample sequenced in a study of blood T cell repertoires in COVID-19. This table comes from immunoSEQ multiplex PCR, and its TCRdb copy is limited to in-frame clones, with some not included. Of about 180,000 clones in the sample, 86% are singletons; the top ten hold around 8.6%. Sequencing was performed on peripheral blood. These TCRs come from a man between 45 and 60 years old with active or convalescent COVID-19.

The chain recombines TRBV23-1 with TRBJ2-5; TRBD2 agrees at 12 bases. TRBV23-1 is designated an ORF whose function remains uncertain. J lost 4 bases, V lost 1 base, and 4 bases had no gene match. There are 16 residues in the CDR3. CDR3 DNA sequence: TGCGCCAGCAGTCAATATCGGACTAGCGGGGCAGAGACCCAGTACTTC. It codes for CASSQYRTSGAETQYF.

CDR3 DNA: TGTGCCAGCAGTGAAGTGGAGGGATTAGCCAAAAACATTCAGTACTTC. Protein product: CASSEVEGLAKNIQYF. This chain links TRBV6-1 with TRBJ2-4; tentative D call: TRBD2 (6 bases). The V gene lost 1 base and the J gene lost 0 bases, with 10 bases spanning the gap. The CDR3 spans 16 residues. The germline V gene encodes CDR1 MNHNS and CDR2 SASEGT.

V gene TRBV28 combines with J gene TRBJ2-2, with 8 bases that match TRBD1. This CDR3 comprises 15 residues. With 4 bases clipped from V and 4 bases from J, the junction kept 5 bases outside the gene matches. The germline CDR1 and CDR2 sequences are MDHEN and SYDVKM. The CDR3 nucleotides read TGTGCCAGCAGTTCCAGGGGGCTCGTCACCGGGGAGCTGTTTTTT. Encoded protein: CASSSRGLVTGELFF.

The chain employs TRBV7-9 and TRBJ2-2, with a weak D call TRBD1 (6 bases). CDR1 is SEHNR and CDR2 is FQNEAQ in the germline V gene (reference sequence). Trimming stripped 6 bases from V and 5 bases from J, with 19 bases between. This CDR3 has 16 amino acids. The CDR3 loop reads CASSSRRQVLTGELFF. CDR3 DNA: TGTGCCAGCAGTTCACGGCGACAGGTTTTGACCGGGGAGCTGTTTTTT.

J is TRBJ2-3 and V is TRBV7-3; a possible D gene is TRBD1 (6 bases). Trimming cost V 5 bases and J 0 bases, with 12 bases left between them. The germline gives CDR1 SGHTA, CDR2 FQGTGA. This CDR3 comprises 15 residues. For the CDR3, the DNA is TGTGCCAGCAGCACCCCCGGGACAAGCACAGATACGCAGTATTTT. Amino acid sequence: CASSTPGTSTDTQYF.

The rearrangement links TRBV7-9 to TRBJ1-1; D remains ambiguous. Per germline, CDR1 SEHNR and CDR2 FQNEAQ (reference sequence). The CDR3 has 14 residues. Trimming pared 7 bases from V and 0 bases from J, leaving 12 bases between. For the CDR3, the DNA is TGTGCCAGCACCCAACAGATTCTGAACACTGAAGCTTTCTTT. It codes for CASTQQILNTEAFF.

This rearrangement joins TRBV6-5 to TRBJ1-4; no clear D. CDR1 and CDR2 (germline): MNHEY, SVGAGI. Trimming pared 6 bases from V and 5 bases from J, leaving 13 bases between. CDR3 length equals 14 residues. The CDR3 spells CASRGDGANEKLFF. The CDR3 DNA reads TGTGCCAGCAGGGGAGATGGAGCGAATGAAAAACTGTTTTTT.

This chain connects TRBV24-1 to TRBJ2-7, with TRBD1 as a possible D gene (6 bases). Germline CDR1 and CDR2: KGHDR and SFDVKD. V was trimmed by 4 bases and J by 3 bases, leaving 18 bases between them. The CDR3 is made up of 16 amino acids. DNA of the CDR3: TGTGCCACCAGTGACTCCCGGAAGGGACACATCTACGAGCAGTACTTC. This codes for CATSDSRKGHIYEQYF.

V and J are TRBV5-4 and TRBJ2-4, with a weak D call TRBD2 (5 bases). The CDR3 totals 14 residues. The V and J ends lost 5 bases and 7 bases respectively, with 16 bases between them. Germline V gene data show CDR1 as SGHNT and CDR2 as YYREEE (reference sequence). CDR3 amino acids: CASRDTADWNIQYF. CDR3 bases: TGTGCCAGCAGGGATACAGCGGATTGGAACATTCAGTACTTC.

This clone was seen only once. The chain recombines TRBV2 with TRBJ1-1, with 10 positions matching TRBD1. The CDR3 has 13 amino acids. Germline CDR1 reads SNHLY; CDR2 reads FYNNEI. The J segment lost 5 bases and the V segment lost 6 bases, leaving 3 bases of the junction unmatched. CDR3 protein: CASRGQGWTEAFF. Written as DNA, the CDR3 is TGTGCCAGCAGGGGACAGGGGTGGACTGAAGCTTTCTTT.

This chain joins TRBV6-5 and TRBJ2-7; D is possibly TRBD1 (6 bases). The CDR3 is 14 residues long. The V and J ends lost 2 bases and 2 bases respectively, with 10 bases between them. CDR1 and CDR2 (germline): MNHEY, SVGAGI. In nucleotides, the CDR3 is TGTGCCAGCAGTTACGAGGGGGTTCCCTACGAGCAGTACTTC. Translated: CASSYEGVPYEQYF.

This chain links TRBV6-7 with TRBJ1-5, with D perhaps matching TRBD1 (5 bases). Being an ORF, TRBV6-7 has a function that is uncertain. This CDR3 comprises 17 residues. Deletions cut 5 bases from V and 5 bases from J, with 22 bases between. CDR3 residues: CASSPMQSSRDDQPQHF. CDR3 in DNA: TGTGCCAGCAGTCCCATGCAGTCAAGCAGGGATGATCAGCCCCAGCATTTT.

The rearrangement uses TRBV10-3 and TRBJ1-1, with 7 bases matching TRBD1. Germline values: CDR1 ENHRY, CDR2 SYGVKD. The J segment lost 7 bases and the V segment lost 2 bases, leaving 4 bases of the junction unmatched. The CDR3 spans 13 residues. The CDR3 coding sequence is TGTGCCATCAGTGAGGGACAGGTTAATGAAGCTTTCTTT. Its protein product is CAISEGQVNEAFF.

The chain is built from TRBV28 and TRBJ2-3, with a possible D match to TRBD2 (6 bases). Trimming removed 5 bases from V and 14 bases from J, with 14 bases in between. The germline CDR1 and CDR2 sequences are MDHEN and SYDVKM. The CDR3 loop spans 11 amino acids. Written as DNA, the CDR3 is TGTGCCAGCAGTGTACGGGACTTGTGGTATTTT. Translating it yields CASSVRDLWYF.

The chain carries TRBV5-1 and TRBJ1-4; D is ambiguous. The CDR3 runs to 15 residues. Germline assignment: CDR1 SGHRS and CDR2 YFSETQ. The V end lost 0 bases, the J end lost 6 bases, and 12 bases lay between the germline ends. This chain's CDR3 is CASSLGTVQDEKLFF. The CDR3 nucleotides read TGCGCCAGCAGCTTGGGTACAGTCCAAGATGAAAAACTGTTTTTT. The full variable domain, with the rest looked up from reference TRBV5-1 and TRBJ1-4, is KAGVTQTPRYLIKTRGQQVTLSCSPISGHRSVSWYQQTPGQGLQFLFEYFSETQRNKGNFPGRFSGRQFSNSRSEMNVSTLELGDSALYLCASSLGTVQDEKLFFGSGTQLSVL.

CDR3 sequence (DNA): TGCAGTGCTAGTTCCTACAGGGAATTCGCCTATGGCTACACCTTC. Translation gives CSASSYREFAYGYTF. The chain carries TRBV20-1 and TRBJ1-2, with D maybe TRBD1 (6 bases). The CDR3 extends over 15 amino acids. Germline V gene sequence: CDR1 DFQATT, CDR2 SNEGSKA (reference sequence). V lost 3 bases to trimming and J lost 4 bases, with 18 bases between them.

This clone was recorded a few times. The gene calls are TRBV29-1 and TRBJ1-1, with a weak D call TRBD1 (5 bases). The V end was cut by 4 bases, the J end by 2 bases, with 11 bases between. The CDR3 has 13 amino acids. CDR1 and CDR2 (germline): SQVTM, ANQGSEA. In DNA form, the CDR3 reads TGCAGCGTTGTTGGGCAGGGAAACACTGAAGCTTTCTTT. This encodes CSVVGQGNTEAFF.

CDR3 DNA: TGTGCCAGCAGGAACCCTAGCGGGAAGGAAGATGAGCAGTTCTTC. Translation: CASRNPSGKEDEQFF. This sequence joins TRBV7-3 and TRBJ2-1, with 9 bases aligning to TRBD2. The CDR3 spans 15 residues. Trimming removed 6 bases from V and 8 bases from J; junction bases left unmatched: 11. Germline CDR1 reads SGHTA; CDR2 reads FQGTGA.

This clone was detected only once. This rearrangement joins TRBV20-1 to TRBJ1-2; D gene unclear. V was cut by 3 bases and J by 5 bases, with 10 bases left in between. CDR1 DFQATT and CDR2 SNEGSKA come from the germline V gene (reference sequence). This CDR3 spans 12 amino acids. CDR3 residues: CSASGGTYGYTF. CDR3 nucleotides: TGCAGTGCTAGTGGCGGCACTTATGGCTACACCTTC.

The genes are TRBV2 and TRBJ2-2; D gene uncertain. V lost 6 bases and J lost 1, with 9 bases in between. This CDR3 spans 14 amino acids. The germline gives CDR1 SNHLY, CDR2 FYNNEI. CDR3 residues: CASRPTQNTGELFF. CDR3 nucleotide sequence: TGTGCCAGCAGGCCGACTCAGAACACCGGGGAGCTGTTTTTT.

The chain recombines TRBV4-2 with TRBJ2-1; the D is unclear. The CDR3 is made up of 14 amino acids. Germline lookup yields CDR1 LGHNA and CDR2 YNFKEQ. V lost 1 base and J 0 bases, leaving 4 bases between the germline ends. CDR3 amino acids: CASSQVISYNEQFF. DNA of the CDR3: TGTGCCAGCAGCCAAGTTATCTCCTACAATGAGCAGTTCTTC.

This chain's CDR3 is CASSFRTYEQYF. The CDR3 DNA is TGTGCCAGCAGTTTCAGGACCTACGAGCAGTACTTC. This sequence joins TRBV12-3 or TRBV12-4 and TRBJ2-7, with unresolved D. There are 12 residues in the CDR3. Between the trimmed V and J ends, which lost 3 bases and 2 bases, there was a span of 5 bases.

The J gene is TRBJ2-5, the V gene TRBV11-1; 7 nucleotides align to TRBD1. V shed 1 base and J 3 bases; nucleotides not matched to a gene: 8. The length of the CDR3 is 16 residues. Germline CDR1 and CDR2: SGHAT and FQDESV (reference sequence). DNA of the CDR3: TGTGCCAGCAGCTTAGTAGGGGGCCGGCCCAAAGAGACCCAGTACTTC. This gives the protein CASSLVGGRPKETQYF.

The CDR3 DNA reads TGTGCCAGCAGCATACTCCACCGGGGTGGGACTGAAGCTTTCTTT. This gives the protein CASSILHRGGTEAFF. The rearrangement joins TRBV7-2 to TRBJ1-1, with D unresolved. V was cut by 5 bases and J by 5 bases, with 18 bases left in between. The CDR3 loop spans 15 amino acids. CDR1 SGHTA and CDR2 FQGNSA come from the germline V gene.

V and J are TRBV6-1 and TRBJ2-7; unclear D gene. This CDR3 has 13 residues. Germline CDR1 and CDR2: MNHNS and SASEGT. V was trimmed by 2 bases and J by 4 bases, leaving 9 bases between them. The CDR3 DNA is TGTGCCAGCAGTGAACTAAATCGGTACGAGCAGTACTTC. As protein: CASSELNRYEQYF.

A few counts support this clone. This chain joins TRBV5-1 and TRBJ1-2, with D hard to call. Germline assignment: CDR1 SGHRS and CDR2 YFSETQ. The germline V and J ends were trimmed by 0 bases and 6 bases, with 9 bases remaining between them. The CDR3 length is 13 residues. The DNA of the CDR3 is TGCGCCAGCAGCTTGGGACTCCCAGATGGCTACACCTTC. Its protein is CASSLGLPDGYTF.

This clone appeared once. The V and J genes are TRBV2 and TRBJ1-2; the D gene is possibly TRBD1 (5 bases). CDR3 size: 16 residues. Germline CDR1 reads SNHLY; CDR2 reads FYNNEI. The germline V and J ends were trimmed by 7 bases and 0 bases, with 18 bases remaining between them. DNA of the CDR3: TGTGCCAGCACGAGAGATGCGGGGGTCCCTAACTATGGCTACACCTTC. The encoded protein is CASTRDAGVPNYGYTF.

The chain couples TRBV6-5 to TRBJ2-1; 7 bases align to TRBD1. Germline CDR1 is MNHEY and CDR2 is SVGAGI. V lost 1 base, J lost 6 bases, and 3 bases stayed unmatched. The CDR3 covers 14 residues. For the CDR3, the DNA is TGTGCCAGCAGTTACTTTAGACAGGGCAATGAGCAGTTCTTC. Its translation is CASSYFRQGNEQFF.

V and J are TRBV5-1 and TRBJ2-1; 7 bases fit TRBD2. The germline gives CDR1 SGHRS, CDR2 YFSETQ. The CDR3 consists of 15 residues. V was clipped by 3 bases and J by 4 bases; unmatched bases: 7. The CDR3 here is CASSSPQRGYNEQFF. Here the CDR3 DNA reads TGCGCCAGCAGCTCCCCCCAGCGGGGATACAATGAGCAGTTCTTC.

The chain recombines TRBV4-2 with TRBJ2-2, with TRBD2 matching over 11 bases. CDR1 is LGHNA and CDR2 is YNFKEQ in the germline V gene. J lost 1 base, V lost 8 bases, and 6 bases had no gene match. CDR3 length: 16 residues. The CDR3 region is CASLGSGGVNTGELFF. The CDR3 DNA is TGTGCCAGCCTGGGTAGCGGGGGGGTGAACACCGGGGAGCTGTTTTTT.